This T cell receptor (beta chain) was identified in a study of T-cell reconstitution after alpha-beta-depleted transplantation in children (dated by TCRdb to 2015 to 2016). Study-level background: The study quantitatively tracked T-cell immune reconstitution after TCRalphabeta/CD19-depleted allogeneic hematopoietic cell transplantation in children using TCR repertoire profiling. Results the study describes overall, beyond this receptor: Over subsequent months, a decline in hyperexpanded clone frequencies was noted, and after one year, T-cell counts and TCRbeta diversity were mostly ascribed to newly produced T cells. The high TCRbeta diversity at day 60 in some patients was ascribed to recipient T cells and intrathymic progenitors that had survived conditioning. The apparently early recovery of alphabetaT-cell counts about two months after transplant reportedly depended on only several hundred rapidly expanded clones that came from non-depleted graft cells.

Library preparation employed PCR. Sequencing was carried out with an Illumina HiSeq 2500. Molecular barcoding was employed in the preparation of TCR libraries, with unique molecular identifiers being used to normalize TCRbeta repertoire quantification. Using fastp at Q25 and MiXCR, TCRdb reprocessed the public reads and kept productive beta chains. For every CDR3 protein sequence, its rows merge into one entry that carries the most common genes and DNA. This sample comprises fewer than 250,000 distinct CDR3 sequences, over 15% of them detected only once. In total, the top ten clones hold roughly two fifths of the sample. In light of the paper, this sample's treatment or condition label describes: allogeneic hematopoietic cell transplantation with graft depleted of TCRalphabeta T cells and CD19 B cells. TCRalphabeta/CD19-depleted allogeneic hematopoietic cell grafts were given to the transplant recipients, all of whom were children.

V loses 3 bases of germline sequence and J loses 2 bases, and the interval between the two ends is 17 bases. There are 16 amino acids in the CDR3, from cysteine to phenylalanine inclusive. CDR3 DNA only is kept here, 48 bases in frame from base 1. This clonotype was seen many times. The target of this receptor is not known. No much larger clone is present one base from it, and per-base qualities are unavailable. The V and J genes are TRBV12-3 or TRBV12-4 and TRBJ2-7, with a tentative D gene TRBD2 over 7 matching bases. Sequences were derived from PBMCs, mostly from graft donor cells, sampled 360 days after TCRalphabeta/CD19-depleted stem cell transplant. This clonotype originated in a male patient aged 2 to 10 who had a stem cell transplant for acute lymphoblastic leukemia, so the T cells may come from the graft donor. The encoded CDR3 is CASSFSGGGGTYEQYF. The nucleotides are TGTGCCAGCAGTTTCTCAGGCGGGGGCGGAACCTACGAGCAGTACTTC.